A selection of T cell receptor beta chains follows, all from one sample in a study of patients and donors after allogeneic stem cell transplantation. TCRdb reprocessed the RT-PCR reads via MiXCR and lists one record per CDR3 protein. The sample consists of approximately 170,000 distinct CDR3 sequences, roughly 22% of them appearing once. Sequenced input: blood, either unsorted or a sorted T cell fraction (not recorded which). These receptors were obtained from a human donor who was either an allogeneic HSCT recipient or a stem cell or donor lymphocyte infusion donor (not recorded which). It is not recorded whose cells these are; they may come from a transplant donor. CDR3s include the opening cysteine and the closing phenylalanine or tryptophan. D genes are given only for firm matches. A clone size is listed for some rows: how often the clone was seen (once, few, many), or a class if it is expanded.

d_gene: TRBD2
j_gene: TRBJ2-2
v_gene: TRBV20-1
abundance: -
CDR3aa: CSAHAPAGGYANTGELFF
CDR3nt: TGCAGTGCCCACGCGCCAGCGGGGGGCTACGCGAACACCGGGGAGCTGTTTTTT

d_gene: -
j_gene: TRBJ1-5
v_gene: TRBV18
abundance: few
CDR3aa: CASSSGTQPQHF
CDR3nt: TGTGCCAGCTCATCTGGGACCCAGCCCCAGCATTTT

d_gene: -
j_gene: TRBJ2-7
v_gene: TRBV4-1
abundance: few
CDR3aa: CASSPFWTGSSYEQYF
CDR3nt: TGCGCCAGCAGCCCTTTTTGGACGGGGAGCTCCTACGAGCAGTACTTC

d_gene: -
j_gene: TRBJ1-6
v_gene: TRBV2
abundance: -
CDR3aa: CASRGIRTGDSPLHF
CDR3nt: TGTGCCAGCAGGGGCATTCGGACGGGGGATTCACCCCTCCACTTT

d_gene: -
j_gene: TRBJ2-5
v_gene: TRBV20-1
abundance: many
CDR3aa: CSARRETQYF
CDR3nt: TGCAGTGCTAGGAGAGAGACCCAGTACTTC

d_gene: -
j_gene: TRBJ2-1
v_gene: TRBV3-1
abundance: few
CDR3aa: CASSQVGLPALGEQFF
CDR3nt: TGTGCCAGCAGCCAAGTAGGCCTCCCCGCCCTGGGTGAGCAGTTCTTC

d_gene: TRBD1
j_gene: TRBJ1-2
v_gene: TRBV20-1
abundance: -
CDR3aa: CSAGQGARDYGYTF
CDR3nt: TGCAGTGCAGGACAGGGGGCGCGAGACTATGGCTACACCTTC

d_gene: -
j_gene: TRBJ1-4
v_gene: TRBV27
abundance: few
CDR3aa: CASSSVMVKANEKLFF
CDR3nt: TGTGCCAGCAGTTCTGTGATGGTCAAAGCTAATGAAAAACTGTTTTTT

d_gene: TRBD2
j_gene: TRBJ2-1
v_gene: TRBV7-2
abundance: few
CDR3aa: CASSLLAGGNNEQFF
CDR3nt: TGTGCCAGCAGCTTACTGGCGGGGGGTAACAATGAGCAGTTCTTC

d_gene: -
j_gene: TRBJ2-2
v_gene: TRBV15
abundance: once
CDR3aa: CATSRDLAPGELFF
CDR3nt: TGTGCCACCAGCAGAGACCTAGCGCCCGGGGAGCTGTTTTTT

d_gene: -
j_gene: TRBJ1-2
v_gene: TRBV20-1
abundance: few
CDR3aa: CSARGTAEPLGYGYTF
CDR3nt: TGCAGTGCTAGAGGGACAGCCGAGCCTCTGGGCTATGGCTACACCTTC

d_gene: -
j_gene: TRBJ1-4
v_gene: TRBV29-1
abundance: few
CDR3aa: CSVHTVATNEKLFF
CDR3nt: TGCAGCGTTCACACAGTTGCAACTAATGAAAAACTGTTTTTT

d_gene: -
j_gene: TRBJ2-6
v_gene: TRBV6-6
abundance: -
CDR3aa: CASSYKQISGANVLTF
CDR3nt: TGTGCAAGCAGTTACAAACAGATCTCTGGGGCCAACGTCCTGACTTTC

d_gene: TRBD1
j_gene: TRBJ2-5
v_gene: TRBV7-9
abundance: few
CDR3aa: CASSLVSGGEETQYF
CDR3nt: TGTGCCAGCAGCTTAGTATCAGGGGGCGAGGAGACCCAGTACTTC

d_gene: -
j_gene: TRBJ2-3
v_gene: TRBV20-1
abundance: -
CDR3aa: CSARRPGDTQYF
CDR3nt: TGCAGTGCTAGAAGGCCGGGAGATACGCAGTATTTT

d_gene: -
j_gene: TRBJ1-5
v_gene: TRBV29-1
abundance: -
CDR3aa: CSVGTESNQPQHF
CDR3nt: TGCAGCGTTGGGACAGAGAGCAATCAGCCCCAGCATTTT

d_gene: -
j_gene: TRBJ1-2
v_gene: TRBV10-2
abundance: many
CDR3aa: CASSEFAINYGYTF
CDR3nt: TGCGCCAGCAGTGAGTTCGCCATTAACTATGGCTACACCTTC

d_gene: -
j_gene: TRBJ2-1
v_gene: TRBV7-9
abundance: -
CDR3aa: CASTELGTGVEDEQFF
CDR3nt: TGTGCCAGCACCGAACTCGGAACGGGAGTTGAGGATGAGCAGTTCTTC

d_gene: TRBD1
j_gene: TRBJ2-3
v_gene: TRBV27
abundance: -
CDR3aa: CASSSDRDRDTDTQYF
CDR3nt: TGTGCCAGCAGTTCAGACAGGGACCGAGATACAGATACGCAGTATTTT

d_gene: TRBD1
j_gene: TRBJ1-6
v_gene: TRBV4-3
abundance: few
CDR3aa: CASSQRQGGNSPLHF
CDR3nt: TGCGCCAGCAGCCAACGACAGGGCGGCAATTCACCCCTCCACTTT

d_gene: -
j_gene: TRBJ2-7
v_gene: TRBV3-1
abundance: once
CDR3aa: CASSHKGHLPSYEQYF
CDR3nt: TGTGCCAGCAGCCATAAGGGACACCTACCCTCCTACGAGCAGTACTTC

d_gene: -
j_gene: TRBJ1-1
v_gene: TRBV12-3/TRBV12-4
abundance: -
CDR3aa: CASFLLGTEAFF
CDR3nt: TGTGCCAGCTTCCTGTTGGGGACTGAAGCTTTCTTT

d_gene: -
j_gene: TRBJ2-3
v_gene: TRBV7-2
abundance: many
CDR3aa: CASSLARNTDTQYF
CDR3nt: TGTGCCAGCAGCTTAGCTAGGAACACAGATACGCAGTATTTT

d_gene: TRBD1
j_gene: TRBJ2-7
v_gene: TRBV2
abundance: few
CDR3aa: CASTSQGAFYEQYF
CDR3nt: TGTGCCAGTACCTCGCAGGGGGCGTTCTACGAGCAGTACTTC

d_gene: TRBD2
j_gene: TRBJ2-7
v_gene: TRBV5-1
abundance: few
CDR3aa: CASRLAGSYEQYF
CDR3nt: TGCGCCAGCCGCCTAGCGGGGTCCTACGAGCAGTACTTC

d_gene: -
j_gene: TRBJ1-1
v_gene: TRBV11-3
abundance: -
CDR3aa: CASSSIDSAGTEAFF
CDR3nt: TGTGCCAGCAGCTCCATCGACAGTGCGGGGACTGAAGCTTTCTTT

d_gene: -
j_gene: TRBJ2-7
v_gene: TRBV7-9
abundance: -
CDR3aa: CASSLVFRSGSSYEQYF
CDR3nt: TGTGCCAGCAGCTTAGTATTTAGGTCTGGGAGCTCCTACGAGCAGTACTTC

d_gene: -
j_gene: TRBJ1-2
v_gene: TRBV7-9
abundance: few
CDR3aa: CASSLGRQNNNYGYTF
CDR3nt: TGTGCCAGCAGCTTGGGGCGACAGAATAATAACTATGGCTACACCTTC

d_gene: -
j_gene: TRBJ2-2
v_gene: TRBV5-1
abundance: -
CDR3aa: CASSLGDTGELFF
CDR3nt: TGCGCCAGCAGCTTGGGGGACACCGGGGAGCTGTTTTTT

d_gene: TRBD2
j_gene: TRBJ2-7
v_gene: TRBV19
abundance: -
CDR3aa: CASSMNSGRWGIYEQYF
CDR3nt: TGTGCCAGTAGTATGAATAGCGGGAGATGGGGGATCTACGAGCAGTACTTC

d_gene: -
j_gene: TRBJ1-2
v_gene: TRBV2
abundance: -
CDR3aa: CASSDGGALVYGYTF
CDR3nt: TGTGCCAGCAGTGATGGGGGGGCGTTGGTCTATGGCTACACCTTC

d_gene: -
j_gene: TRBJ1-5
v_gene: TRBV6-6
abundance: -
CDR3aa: CASSYSHQPQHF
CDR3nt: TGTGCCAGCAGTTACTCTCATCAGCCCCAGCATTTT

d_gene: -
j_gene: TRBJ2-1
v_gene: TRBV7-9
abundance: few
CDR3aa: CASTSRGRNEQFF
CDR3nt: TGTGCCAGCACCTCCCGGGGCCGCAATGAGCAGTTCTTC

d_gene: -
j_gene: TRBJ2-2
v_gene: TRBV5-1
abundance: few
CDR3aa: CASSLFVAGELFF
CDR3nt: TGCGCCAGCAGCTTGTTTGTGGCCGGGGAGCTGTTTTTT

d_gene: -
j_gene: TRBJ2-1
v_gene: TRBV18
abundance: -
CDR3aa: CASSAGLDPSYNEQFF
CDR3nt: TGTGCCAGCTCTGCCGGACTTGATCCCTCCTACAATGAGCAGTTCTTC

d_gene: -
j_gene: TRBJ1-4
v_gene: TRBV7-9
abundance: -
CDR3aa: CANNEKLFF
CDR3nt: TGTGCCAACAATGAAAAACTGTTTTTT

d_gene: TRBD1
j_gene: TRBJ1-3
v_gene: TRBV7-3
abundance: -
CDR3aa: CASSLTAGQNGNTIYF
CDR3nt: TGTGCCAGCAGCTTAACGGCGGGACAGAATGGAAACACCATATATTTT

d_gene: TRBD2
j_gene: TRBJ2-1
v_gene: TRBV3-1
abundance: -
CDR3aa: CASSAGWGTTNYNEQFF
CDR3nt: TGTGCCAGCAGCGCGGGATGGGGGACTACCAACTACAATGAGCAGTTCTTC

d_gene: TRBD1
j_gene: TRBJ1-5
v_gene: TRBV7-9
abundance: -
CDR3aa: CASSGPGQDFPNQPQHF
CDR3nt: TGTGCCAGCAGCGGCCCGGGACAGGACTTCCCCAATCAGCCCCAGCATTTT

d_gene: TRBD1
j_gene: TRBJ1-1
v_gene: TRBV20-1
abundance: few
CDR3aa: CSASSPPTGSWAFF
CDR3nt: TGCAGTGCTAGTTCCCCACCGACAGGGAGTTGGGCTTTCTTT

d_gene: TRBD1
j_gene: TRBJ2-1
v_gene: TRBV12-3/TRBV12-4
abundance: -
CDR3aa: CASSSTGFSDNEQFF
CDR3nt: TGTGCCAGCAGTTCGACAGGGTTTTCAGACAATGAGCAGTTCTTC

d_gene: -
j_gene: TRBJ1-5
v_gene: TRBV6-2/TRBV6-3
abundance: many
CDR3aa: CASSFISGNQPQHF
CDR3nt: TGTGCCAGCAGTTTTATTTCGGGGAATCAGCCCCAGCATTTT

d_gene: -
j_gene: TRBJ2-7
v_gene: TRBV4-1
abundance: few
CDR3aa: CASSQDWAASSYEQYF
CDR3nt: TGCGCCAGCAGCCAAGATTGGGCAGCCAGCTCCTACGAGCAGTACTTC

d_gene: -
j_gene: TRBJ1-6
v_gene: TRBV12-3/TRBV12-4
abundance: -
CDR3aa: CASSFETRSPLHF
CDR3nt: TGTGCCAGCAGCTTTGAGACGAGATCACCCCTCCACTTT

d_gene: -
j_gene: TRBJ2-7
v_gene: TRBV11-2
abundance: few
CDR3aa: CASSLPGQSSYEQYF
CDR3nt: TGTGCCAGCAGCTTACCCGGCCAGAGCTCCTACGAGCAGTACTTC

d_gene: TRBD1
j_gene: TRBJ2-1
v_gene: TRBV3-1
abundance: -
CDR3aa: CASSRDRVYEQFF
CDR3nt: TGTGCCAGCAGCCGGGACAGGGTTTATGAGCAGTTCTTC

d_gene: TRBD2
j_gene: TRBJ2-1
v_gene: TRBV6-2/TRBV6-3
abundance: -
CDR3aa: CASSPLASGHNEQFF
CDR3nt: TGTGCCAGCAGCCCCCTTGCTAGCGGGCACAATGAGCAGTTCTTC

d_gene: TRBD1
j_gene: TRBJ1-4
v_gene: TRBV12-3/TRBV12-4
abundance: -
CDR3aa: CASSGGQAGKLFF
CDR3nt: TGTGCCAGCAGTGGAGGACAGGCAGGAAAACTGTTTTTT

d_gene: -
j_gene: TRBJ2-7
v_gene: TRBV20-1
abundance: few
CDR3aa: CSASAGATYEQYF
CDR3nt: TGCAGTGCTAGTGCGGGGGCCACCTACGAGCAGTACTTC

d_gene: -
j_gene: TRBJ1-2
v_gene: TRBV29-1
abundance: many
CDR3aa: CSVATNYGYTF
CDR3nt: TGCAGCGTCGCAACTAACTATGGCTACACCTTC

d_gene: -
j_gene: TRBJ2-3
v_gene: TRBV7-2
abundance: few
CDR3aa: CASSTPSTDTQYF
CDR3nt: TGTGCCAGCAGCACCCCTAGCACAGATACGCAGTATTTT